This TCR beta chain comes out of a study of regulatory and conventional T cells in RAG deficiency. The sorted regulatory T cells were CD4+, CD25-high and CD127-low, with genomic DNA sequenced. Sequenced by immunoSEQ multiplex PCR; TCRdb stores in-frame clones only, minus some. Here the sample spans tens of thousands of clones, about 93% being singletons. V lost 3 bases and J 5 bases, leaving 13 bases between the germline ends. The germline V gene encodes CDR1 KGHSH and CDR2 LQKENI. This CDR3 is 14 amino acids long. These data were also filed under a second study, of regulatory T cells. From that study: Primers: 52 TRBV forward and 13 TRBJ reverse.

Material: Tregs sorted from blood. J is TRBJ2-5 and V is TRBV18, with D perhaps TRBD1 (6 bases). This receptor was taken from a human donor in good health. The CDR3: CASSPPGARETQYF. CDR3 nucleotides: TGTGCCAGCTCACCCCCAGGGGCGCGTGAGACCCAGTACTTC.